Presented here are 28 T cell receptor beta chains from one specimen sequenced in a study of beta chain features in type 1 diabetes. Overall study findings and caveats: Significant though moderate, a shortening of TCRB CDR3s appeared in all four CD4+ subsets of Type 1 diabetes patients.

Expressed TCRB transcripts were sequenced because the entire RNA isolate underwent reverse transcription. Libraries were prepared by immunoSEQ multiplex PCR; TCRdb keeps only in-frame clonotypes and omits some of them. The sample includes some 110,000 clones, about 17% seen only once; the top ten take roughly 2.5%. These receptors lack a known antigen. Source material: central memory CD4+ T cells from blood. The source of these receptors is a man in his thirties or forties with type 1 diabetes.

This clone has just a few counts. The chain uses TRBV7-2 and TRBJ2-7, with TRBD2 matching over 14 bases. CDR1 SGHTA and CDR2 FQGNSA come from the germline V gene. J was trimmed by 0 bases and V by 4 bases; bases with no gene match: 8. The CDR3 contains 18 residues. The CDR3 spells CASSSGLAGGRTSYEQYF. CDR3 sequence (DNA): TGTGCCAGCAGCTCAGGACTAGCGGGGGGCCGAACCTCCTACGAGCAGTACTTC.

This clone was found a few times. V gene TRBV6-1 combines with J gene TRBJ1-5; perhaps TRBD1 as D (5 bases). Trimming removed 3 bases at V and 4 bases at J, with 7 bases between. The CDR3 covers 13 residues. Germline V gene sequence: CDR1 MNHNS, CDR2 SASEGT. The DNA for the CDR3 is TGTGCCAGCAGTGAGTGGGGGAATCAGCCCCAGCATTTT. Translating it yields CASSEWGNQPQHF.

There are a few counts of this clone. The chain carries TRBV29-1 and TRBJ1-2, with TRBD1 matching over 9 bases. CDR1 and CDR2 from the germline V gene are SQVTM and ANQGSEA. Trimming at V came to 5 bases and at J to 8 bases, leaving 9 bases not matched to a gene. The CDR3 length is 13 residues. The CDR3 nucleotides read TGCAGCGTTAGGACAGGGGAAAGGGTGGGCTACACCTTC. This sequence encodes CSVRTGERVGYTF.

The chain has TRBV7-2 and TRBJ2-7; 9 positions agree with TRBD1. CDR1 SGHTA and CDR2 FQGNSA come from the germline V gene. The CDR3 spans 15 residues. The V and J ends lost 5 bases and 3 bases, in that order; junction bases with no gene match: 8. For the CDR3, the DNA is TGTGCCAGCAGCCCCGGGACAGGGATGTACTACGAGCAGTACTTC. This encodes CASSPGTGMYYEQYF.

The chain joins TRBV7-2 to TRBJ2-6; D unresolved. The V gene lost 4 bases and the J gene lost 4 bases, with 11 bases spanning the gap. Germline CDR1 reads SGHTA; CDR2 reads FQGNSA. This CDR3 has 15 amino acids. The CDR3 reads CASSSLGIGANVLTF. CDR3 in DNA: TGTGCCAGCAGCTCCCTGGGGATAGGGGCCAACGTCCTGACTTTC.

Regarding this clone: A junction end diverges from the germline sequence, so it may reflect a read error. The chain joins TRBV7-6 to TRBJ1-1; no firm D call. This CDR3 is built from 13 residues. The germline V gene has CDR1 SGHVS and CDR2 FNYEAQ. CDR3 region: CASSLVTNTEAFF. The CDR3 DNA is TGTGCTAGCAGCTTAGTCACGAACACTGAAGCTTTCTTT.

This clone was counted only a few times. The CDR3 region is CASSARQGAWEKLFF. In DNA, the CDR3 is TGTGCCAGCAGCGCTCGACAGGGGGCATGGGAAAAACTGTTTTTT. The chain carries TRBV7-2 and TRBJ1-4; 10 nucleotides align to TRBD1. Germline CDR1 and CDR2: SGHTA and FQGNSA. V lost 5 bases and J lost 8; bases outside the gene matches: 8. The CDR3 runs 15 residues.

This clone was seen once. V is TRBV18 and J is TRBJ1-6, with TRBD1 matching 8 bases. The V gene's germline CDR1 is KGHSH and CDR2 LQKENI. V was pared by 4 bases and J by 10 bases, with 9 bases of the junction left unmatched. The CDR3 has 15 amino acids. CDR3 in DNA: TGTGCCAGCTCACTCGCGACAGGGGTGAAGTCACCCCTCCACTTT. It codes for CASSLATGVKSPLHF.

CDR3 region: CASSQDGRRVGSPLHF. The CDR3 region has the DNA TGCGCCAGCAGCCAAGATGGGCGCAGGGTAGGTTCACCCCTCCACTTT. J is TRBJ1-6 and V is TRBV4-3, with TRBD1 as a possible D gene (5 bases). V dropped 0 bases and J dropped 9 bases, with 15 bases sitting between them. The CDR3 spans 16 residues. Looked up from germline, CDR1 is LGHNA and CDR2 is YSLEER.

This clone was observed a handful of times. The rearrangement joins TRBV7-8 to TRBJ2-1, with TRBD2 matching over 9 bases. Germline loops: CDR1 SGHVS, CDR2 FQNEAQ. V was clipped by 6 bases and J by 3 bases; unmatched bases: 6. The CDR3 spans 15 residues. Here the CDR3 reads CASRRIAGDYNEQFF. CDR3 bases: TGTGCCAGCAGACGGATAGCGGGGGACTACAATGAGCAGTTCTTC.

The rearrangement joins TRBV6-5 to TRBJ1-1, with a weak D call TRBD1 (6 bases). Trimming left V 9 bases short and J 7 bases short, with 12 bases between. The CDR3 is 11 amino acids. Germline values: CDR1 MNHEY, CDR2 SVGAGI. This CDR3 reads CASSKGVEAFF. In DNA, the CDR3 is TGTGCCAGTTCTAAGGGGGTTGAAGCTTTCTTT.

This clone was counted a few times. The CDR3 is CASSVSTGNYEQFF. DNA for the CDR3: TGTGCCAGCAGCGTTTCGACAGGGAATTATGAGCAGTTCTTC. V and J are TRBV9 and TRBJ2-1; TRBD1 matches at 7 bases. This CDR3 has 14 residues. Germline lookup yields CDR1 SGDLS and CDR2 YYNGEE. Unmatched junction bases numbered 7, after V lost 2 bases and J lost 8 bases. Variable domain in full (rest from reference TRBV9 and TRBJ2-1): DSGVTQTPKHLITATGQRVTLRCSPRSGDLSVYWYQQSLDQGLQFLIQYYNGEERAKGNILERFSAQQFPDLHSELNLSSLELGDSALYFCASSVSTGNYEQFFGPGTRLTVL.

In its sample, this clone was seen a few times. V usage is TRBV18 and J usage is TRBJ2-7; D may be TRBD1 (6 bases). V lost 6 bases, J lost 3 bases, and 18 bases lay in between. The CDR3 loop spans 15 amino acids. The germline V gene has CDR1 KGHSH and CDR2 LQKENI. The CDR3 loop is CASSPNAQGSYEQYF. The CDR3 nucleotides read TGTGCCAGCTCGCCTAATGCCCAGGGGAGCTACGAGCAGTACTTC.

This clone was counted between two and nine times. The chain has TRBV10-3 and TRBJ2-7, with a tentative D call TRBD2 (7 bases). There are 13 residues in the CDR3. Germline lookup yields CDR1 ENHRY and CDR2 SYGVKD. V lost 10 bases, J lost 4 bases, and 17 bases lay in between. The DNA for the CDR3 is TGTGCCACCCAAAGGGGGGGGGCGTACGAGCAGTACTTC. This gives the protein CATQRGGAYEQYF.

This clone occurred a few times. The rearrangement links TRBV10-1 to TRBJ2-5, with D unclear. V shed 3 bases and J shed 5 bases, with 4 bases lying between them. The length of the CDR3 is 11 residues. CDR1 and CDR2 from the germline V gene are WNHNN and SYGVQD (reference sequence). The CDR3 coding sequence is TGCGCCAGCAGTGACTCGGAGACCCAGTACTTC. It encodes CASSDSETQYF.

This clone was seen a few times. The rearrangement uses TRBV5-6 and TRBJ2-7, with D maybe TRBD1 (6 bases). Germline-derived CDR1 and CDR2 are SGHDT and YYEEEE. CDR3 length: 14 amino acids. Trimming left V 1 base short and J 3 bases short, with 11 bases between. DNA for the CDR3: TGTGCCAGCAGCTTGTTAGAAGGGGGCTACGAGCAGTACTTC. Protein product: CASSLLEGGYEQYF. Based on the CDR3 plus reference TRBV5-6 and TRBJ2-7, the full variable domain is DAGVTQSPTHLIKTRGQQVTLRCSPKSGHDTVSWYQQALGQGPQFIFQYYEEEERQRGNFPDRFSGHQFPNYSSELNVNALLLGDSALYLCASSLLEGGYEQYFGPGTRLTVT.

The chain carries TRBV27 and TRBJ2-7; the D call may be TRBD1 or TRBD2 (5 bases each). The CDR3 loop spans 14 amino acids. Germline assignment: CDR1 MNHEY and CDR2 SMNVEV (reference sequence). The V end lost 1 base, the J end lost 2 bases, and 9 bases lay between the germline ends. CDR3 sequence: CASSLWRGAYEQYF. The CDR3 DNA sequence: TGTGCCAGCAGTTTATGGAGAGGGGCCTACGAGCAGTACTTC.

This clone has a count of ten or more. The chain carries TRBV9 and TRBJ2-7; 7 bases map to TRBD1. The trim removed 3 bases at V and 9 bases at J, leaving 9 bases unmatched. The CDR3 runs to 13 residues. From germline, CDR1 is SGDLS and CDR2 YYNGEE. CDR3 sequence reads: CASSDHTGAVQYF. The DNA of the CDR3 is TGTGCCAGCAGCGACCATACAGGGGCTGTGCAGTACTTC.

CDR3 nucleotides: TGTGCCAGCGGCGGACTAAGGGAGACCCAGTACTTC. Translation: CASGGLRETQYF. J is TRBJ2-5 and V is TRBV4-2; D may be TRBD2 (6 bases). Per the germline V gene, CDR1 is LGHNA and CDR2 is YNFKEQ. The CDR3 spans 12 residues. Trimming left V 8 bases short and J 5 bases short, with 12 bases between.

The V call is TRBV29-1, the J call TRBJ2-3; TRBD1 matches 7 bases. The CDR3 spans 13 residues. The trim removed 5 bases at V and 2 bases at J, leaving 4 bases unmatched. Germline-derived CDR1 and CDR2 are SQVTM and ANQGSEA. The CDR3 region has the DNA TGCAGCGTTCACAGGGGATTCACAGATACGCAGTATTTT. The encoded protein is CSVHRGFTDTQYF.

This clone came up a few times. CDR3 coding DNA: TGTGCCAGCAGCTTAGTCGGACTAGCGCCAGATACGCAGTATTTT. As protein: CASSLVGLAPDTQYF. The chain couples TRBV11-2 to TRBJ2-3, with 9 positions matching TRBD2. CDR3 length equals 15 residues. Germline V lookup: CDR1 SGHAT, CDR2 FQNNGV. V was clipped by 1 base and J by 4 bases; unmatched bases: 3.

The gene calls are TRBV7-2 and TRBJ2-1, with 7 nucleotides matching TRBD1. CDR1 and CDR2 (germline): SGHTA, FQGNSA. The trim removed 5 bases at V and 8 bases at J, leaving 3 bases unmatched. The CDR3 is 12 amino acids. DNA of the CDR3: TGTGCCAGCAGCATCGACAGGGATGAGCAGTTCTTC. Protein product: CASSIDRDEQFF. Full variable domain (rest looked up from reference TRBV7-2 and TRBJ2-1): GAGVSQSPSNKVTEKGKDVELRCDPISGHTALYWYRQSLGQGLEFLIYFQGNSAPDKSGLPSDRFSAERTGGSVSTLTIQRTQQEDSAVYLCASSIDRDEQFFGPGTRLTVL.

This clone was recorded a few times. The rearrangement links TRBV27 to TRBJ2-7; D possibly corresponds to TRBD1 (6 bases). CDR1 MNHEY and CDR2 SMNVEV come from the germline V gene (reference sequence). The V end was cut by 0 bases, the J end by 7 bases, with 10 bases between. The CDR3 has 13 residues. This CDR3 reads CASSLSGRGEQYF. CDR3 sequence (DNA): TGTGCCAGCAGTTTATCGGGCAGGGGAGAGCAGTACTTC.

This clone appeared many times. This rearrangement joins TRBV28 to TRBJ2-6; D gene ambiguous. Trimming pared 7 bases from V and 0 bases from J, leaving 10 bases between. This CDR3 region has 15 residues. Germline V gives CDR1 MDHEN, CDR2 SYDVKM. The CDR3, as DNA: TGTGCCAGCACCCCTCGAGGCTCTGGGGCCAACGTCCTGACTTTC. Translating gives CASTPRGSGANVLTF. Full variable domain (remainder filled in from reference TRBV28 and TRBJ2-6): DVKVTQSSRYLVKRTGEKVFLECVQDMDHENMFWYRQDPGLGLRLIYFSYDVKMKEKGDIPEGYSVSREKKERFSLILESASTNQTSMYLCASTPRGSGANVLTFGAGSRLTVL.

This clone was counted a few times. This chain links TRBV7-9 with TRBJ2-1; the match to TRBD2 covers 10 bases. V shed 6 bases and J 15 bases; nucleotides not matched to a gene: 11. The CDR3 extends over 13 amino acids. The V gene's germline CDR1 is SEHNR and CDR2 FQNEAQ (reference sequence). The CDR3 DNA sequence: TGTGCCAGCAGGGGGACTAGCGACCCCCTGGCGTTCTTC. It encodes CASRGTSDPLAFF.

This clone was observed many times. The chain carries TRBV30 and TRBJ1-5; a weak D match, TRBD1 (6 bases). Trimming took 3 bases from V and 7 from J, leaving 13 bases between them. Germline CDR1 is GTSNPN and CDR2 is SVGIG (reference sequence). The CDR3 is made up of 13 amino acids. This CDR3 reads CAWSWTAGQPQHF. Written as DNA, the CDR3 is TGTGCCTGGAGCTGGACAGCTGGACAGCCCCAGCATTTT.

The chain uses TRBV30 and TRBJ2-1; 13 nucleotides agree with TRBD2. There are 14 residues in the CDR3. The V gene's germline CDR1 is GTSNPN and CDR2 SVGIG (reference sequence). V lost 5 bases, J lost 2 bases, and 0 bases stayed unmatched. This chain's CDR3 is CAWGLAGAYNEQFF. The DNA for the CDR3 is TGTGCCTGGGGACTAGCGGGGGCCTACAATGAGCAGTTCTTC.

V gene TRBV5-1 combines with J gene TRBJ2-3, with a tentative D call TRBD2 (5 bases). The CDR3 is made up of 16 amino acids. Trimming left V 0 bases short and J 5 bases short, with 16 bases between. CDR1 is SGHRS and CDR2 is YFSETQ in the germline V gene. The CDR3 nucleotides are TGCGCCAGCAGCTTGGCCAATCGGGGAGCCGTAGATACGCAGTATTTT. Amino acid sequence: CASSLANRGAVDTQYF.